A selection of T cell receptor beta chains follows, all from one sample in a study of cytomegalovirus exposure and HLA in healthy donors. Using immunoSEQ multiplex PCR, the repertoire was profiled, and TCRdb retains in-frame clones only, with some absent. The sample includes about 120,000 clones, roughly 9% seen only once; the top ten take 6% to 7.5%. The specimen was PBMCs. The receptors come from a woman in her forties in good health and CMV-seropositive. The CDR3 runs from the conserved cysteine through the conserved F or W. The D gene is left open where the match is weak. A clone size is listed for some rows: how often the clone was seen (once, few, many), or a class if it is expanded.

>TRBJ2-7|TRBV5-6|few|-|16
CASSPQGISGSYEQYF
TGTGCCAGCAGCCCACAGGGTATCAGCGGCAGCTACGAGCAGTACTTC
>TRBJ1-3|TRBV7-9|-|-|15
CASSTGSHSGNTIYF
TGTGCCAGCAGCACCGGGAGCCACTCTGGAAACACCATATATTTT
>TRBJ1-1|TRBV5-5|few|TRBD1|11
CASSWGQGAFF
TGTGCCAGCAGCTGGGGACAGGGTGCTTTCTTT
>TRBJ1-1|TRBV29-1|few|-|11
CSARPGVEAFF
TGCAGCGCTCGTCCAGGGGTCGAAGCTTTCTTT
>TRBJ2-3|TRBV6-4|-|-|14
CASSDRGLTDTQYF
TGTGCCAGCAGTGACAGGGGACTCACAGATACGCAGTATTTT
>TRBJ1-2|TRBV7-9|-|-|15
CASSLLAGSQRGYTF
TGTGCCAGCAGCCTCCTGGCGGGGTCCCAGCGGGGCTACACCTTC
>TRBJ2-4|TRBV30|few|-|11
CAWAGANIQYF
TGTGCCTGGGCGGGGGCGAACATTCAGTACTTC
>TRBJ2-2|TRBV5-1|-|-|17
CASSLGGQGRPTGELFF
TGCGCCAGCAGCTTGGGGGGCCAAGGGCGCCCAACCGGGGAGCTGTTTTTT
>TRBJ1-4|TRBV18|-|TRBD1|15
CASSPTGEMSEKLFF
TGTGCCAGCTCACCGACAGGGGAAATGAGTGAAAAACTGTTTTTT
>TRBJ1-4|TRBV6-1|-|-|15
CASSSRQTTNEKLFF
TGTGCCAGCAGTTCTAGACAGACAACTAATGAAAAACTGTTTTTT
>TRBJ1-2|TRBV5-4|few|-|13
CASSHRKNYGYTF
TGTGCCAGCAGCCACAGGAAAAACTATGGCTACACCTTC
>TRBJ2-7|TRBV11-2|few|TRBD1|13
CASSSTGAYEQYF
TGTGCCAGCAGCTCGACAGGGGCCTACGAGCAGTACTTC